Listed here is a single T cell receptor (beta chain). No antigen is known for it. The data are from a study of cytomegalovirus exposure and HLA in healthy donors. General observations from the study: Analysis was carried out at a later point, and it linked a missense DCLRE1C variant to TCR beta V- and J-gene trimming. Another analysis was done later, and it associated 16,951 TCR beta sequences with HLA alleles at 0.05 false discovery rate.

PCR was performed using 60 Vbeta and 13 Jbeta primers. Sequencing was performed with immunoSEQ multiplex PCR; in TCRdb, only in-frame clones are kept and a portion is missing. Counted here are around 200,000 clones, around 89% occurring once; the ten biggest clones make up 0.95% to 1.1%. The material sequenced was PBMCs. The receptor was isolated from a young woman in good health and CMV-seronegative.

The CDR3 bases are TGTGCCAGCAGCGTCGGCAGGGCCTACGAGCAGTACTTC. Residues: CASSVGRAYEQYF. The rearrangement uses TRBV6-1 and TRBJ2-7, with D perhaps TRBD1 (5 bases). Trimming removed 6 bases from V and 2 bases from J, with 11 bases in between. Germline lookup yields CDR1 MNHNS and CDR2 SASEGT. CDR3 length equals 13 residues.